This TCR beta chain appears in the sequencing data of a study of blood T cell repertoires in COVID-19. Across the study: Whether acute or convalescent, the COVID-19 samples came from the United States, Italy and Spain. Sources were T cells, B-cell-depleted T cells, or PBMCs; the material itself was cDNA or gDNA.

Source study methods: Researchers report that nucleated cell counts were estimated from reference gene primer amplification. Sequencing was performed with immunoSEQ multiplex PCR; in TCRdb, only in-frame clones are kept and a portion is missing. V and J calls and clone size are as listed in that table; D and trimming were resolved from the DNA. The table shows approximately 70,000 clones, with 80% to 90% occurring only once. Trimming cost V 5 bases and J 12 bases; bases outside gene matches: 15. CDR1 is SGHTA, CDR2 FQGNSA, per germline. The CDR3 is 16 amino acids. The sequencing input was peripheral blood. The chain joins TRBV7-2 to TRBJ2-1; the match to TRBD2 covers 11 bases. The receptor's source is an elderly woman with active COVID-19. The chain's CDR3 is CASSPQSTSGVAGQFF. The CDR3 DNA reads TGTGCCAGCAGCCCGCAATCGACTAGCGGGGTCGCTGGGCAGTTCTTC.